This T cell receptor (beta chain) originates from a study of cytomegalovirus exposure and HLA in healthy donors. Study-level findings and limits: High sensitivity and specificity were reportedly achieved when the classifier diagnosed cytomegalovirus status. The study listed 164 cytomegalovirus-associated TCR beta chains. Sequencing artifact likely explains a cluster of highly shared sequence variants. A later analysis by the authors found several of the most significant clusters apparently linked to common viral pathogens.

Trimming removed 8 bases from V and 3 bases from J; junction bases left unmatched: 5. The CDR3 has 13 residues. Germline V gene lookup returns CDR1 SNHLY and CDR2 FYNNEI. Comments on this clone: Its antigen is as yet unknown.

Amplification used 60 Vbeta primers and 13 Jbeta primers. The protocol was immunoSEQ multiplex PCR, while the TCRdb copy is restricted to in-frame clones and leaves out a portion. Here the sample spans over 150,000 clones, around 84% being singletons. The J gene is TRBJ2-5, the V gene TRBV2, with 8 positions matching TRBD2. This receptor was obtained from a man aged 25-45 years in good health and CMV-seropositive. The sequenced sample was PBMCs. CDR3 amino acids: CASQTSGEETQYF. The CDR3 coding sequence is TGTGCCAGCCAAACTAGCGGAGAAGAGACCCAGTACTTC. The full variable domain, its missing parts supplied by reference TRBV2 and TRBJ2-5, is EPEVTQTPSHQVTQMGQEVILRCVPISNHLYFYWYRQILGQKVEFLVSFYNNEISEKSEIFDDQFSVERPDGSNFTLKIRSTKLEDSAMYFCASQTSGEETQYFGPGTRLLVL.